What follows are 12 T cell receptor beta chains derived from one specimen sequenced in a study of T cells in narcolepsy. Clones were read by immunoSEQ multiplex PCR, and TCRdb kept only the in-frame ones, dropping some. The sample lists under 40,000 clones, roughly three quarters occurring once. Material: CD45RA- memory CD4+ T cells from PBMCs. Source of these receptors: a human donor with narcolepsy.

The chain has TRBV11-2 and TRBJ2-3, with 11 bases that match TRBD2. The CDR3 runs to 16 residues. Trimming removed 1 base from V and 7 bases from J; junction bases left unmatched: 7. Germline CDR1 SGHAT, CDR2 FQNNGV. CDR3 bases: TGTGCCAGCAGCTTAGCCCCCACTAGCGGGAGCCATACGCAGTATTTT. Amino acid sequence: CASSLAPTSGSHTQYF.

The rearrangement joins TRBV2 to TRBJ1-2; 7 bases are shared with TRBD1. The CDR3 consists of 13 residues. Germline CDR1 and CDR2: SNHLY and FYNNEI. J gave up 2 bases and V 4 bases, and 1 base lay outside the gene matches. This chain's CDR3 is CASSAGQNYGYTF. The CDR3 DNA follows: TGTGCCAGCAGTGCGGGACAGAACTATGGCTACACCTTC.

This chain connects TRBV7-8 to TRBJ2-7; D may match TRBD1 or TRBD2 (6 bases each). Germline loops: CDR1 SGHVS, CDR2 FQNEAQ. V shed 6 bases and J shed 6 bases, with 18 bases lying between them. The CDR3 length is 14 residues. The CDR3 reads CASRRGAAGSEQYF. Written as DNA, the CDR3 is TGTGCCAGCAGGAGGGGGGCCGCTGGGAGCGAGCAGTACTTC. The complete variable domain, with remaining parts taken from reference TRBV7-8 and TRBJ2-7, reads GAGVSQSPRYKVAKRGQDVALRCDPISGHVSLFWYQQALGQGPEFLTYFQNEAQLDKSGLPSDRFFAERPEGSVSTLKIQRTQQEDSAVYLCASRRGAAGSEQYFGPGTRLTVT.

This chain connects TRBV11-2 to TRBJ1-2, with D perhaps TRBD1 (6 bases). The CDR3 runs to 13 residues. V was clipped by 5 bases and J by 4 bases, with 11 bases between them. From germline, CDR1 is SGHAT and CDR2 FQNNGV. The DNA of the CDR3 is TGTGCCAGCAGCCCGGACAGCTTCTATGGCTACACCTTC. Amino acids: CASSPDSFYGYTF.

The rearrangement links TRBV29-1 to TRBJ1-1, with D hard to call. Germline CDR1 is SQVTM and CDR2 is ANQGSEA. This CDR3 has 14 amino acids. The V and J ends lost 7 bases and 0 bases respectively, with 15 bases between them. The CDR3 DNA reads as TGCAGCGCGATTATTTCAGGAATGAACACTGAAGCTTTCTTT. Translated: CSAIISGMNTEAFF.

The J gene is TRBJ2-1, the V gene TRBV7-3; D may correspond to TRBD1 or TRBD2 (7 bases each). This CDR3 region has 15 residues. V lost 5 bases and J lost 9, with 20 bases in between. Germline loops: CDR1 SGHTA, CDR2 FQGTGA. The CDR3 coding sequence is TGTGCCAGCAGCCCCCGAGGGGGCCAGCGGGGTGAGCAGTTCTTC. This translates into CASSPRGGQRGEQFF. The full variable domain, rest sourced from reference TRBV7-3 and TRBJ2-1, is GAGVSQTPSNKVTEKGKYVELRCDPISGHTALYWYRQSLGQGPEFLIYFQGTGAADDSGLPNDRFFAVRPEGSVSTLKIQRTERGDSAVYLCASSPRGGQRGEQFFGPGTRLTVL.

The chain carries TRBV19 and TRBJ2-7, with 10 bases matching TRBD1. V gave up 5 bases and J gave up 2 bases; unmatched junction bases: 6. CDR1 is LNHDA, CDR2 SQIVND, per germline (reference sequence). This CDR3 has 15 residues. CDR3 loop: CASSSDRGPPYEQYF. In DNA form, the CDR3 reads TGTGCCAGTAGTTCAGACAGGGGGCCACCCTACGAGCAGTACTTC. Full variable domain (outside the CDR3, taken from reference TRBV19 and TRBJ2-7): DGGITQSPKYLFRKEGQNVTLSCEQNLNHDAMYWYRQDPGQGLRLIYYSQIVNDFQKGDIAEGYSVSREKKESFPLTVTSAQKNPTAFYLCASSSDRGPPYEQYFGPGTRLTVT.

The chain links TRBV9 to TRBJ1-5, with 10 bases aligning to TRBD1. This CDR3 spans 18 amino acids. Germline V gene sequence: CDR1 SGDLS, CDR2 YYNGEE. V trimming: 4 bases; J trimming: 4 bases; junction bases outside the gene matches: 14. The CDR3 protein is CASSTRGDRGPRNQPQHF. CDR3 coding DNA: TGTGCCAGCAGCACAAGGGGGGACAGGGGTCCTCGTAATCAGCCCCAGCATTTT.

The chain recombines TRBV25-1 with TRBJ1-2, with a weak D call TRBD1 (6 bases). Germline V CDR1 and CDR2: MGHDK, SYGVNS. CDR3 size: 16 residues. Deletions cut 1 base from V and 0 bases from J, with 12 bases between. The CDR3 DNA reads TGTGCCAGCAGTGAATCAACAGGGCACTCTAACTATGGCTACACCTTC. Its protein is CASSESTGHSNYGYTF.

This rearrangement joins TRBV2 to TRBJ2-7, with a weak D call TRBD1 (6 bases). Trimming removed 5 bases at V and 3 bases at J, with 17 bases between. There are 15 residues in the CDR3. Germline V gives CDR1 SNHLY, CDR2 FYNNEI. Here the CDR3 DNA reads TGTGCCAGCAGTTTGCCTCACAGGGCCGACTACGAGCAGTACTTC. Amino acids: CASSLPHRADYEQYF.

The V gene is TRBV14, the J gene TRBJ2-5; 12 positions match TRBD2. The V and J ends lost 4 bases and 4 bases, in that order; junction bases with no gene match: 7. The CDR3 is 16 residues long. Looked up from germline, CDR1 is SGHDN and CDR2 is FVKESK. CDR3 residues: CASSPLLAGGPETQYF. CDR3 DNA sequence: TGTGCCAGCAGCCCCCTTCTAGCGGGAGGGCCAGAGACCCAGTACTTC.

This clone occurred a few times. The chain joins TRBV11-2 to TRBJ1-6, with D tentatively TRBD1 (5 bases). Per germline, CDR1 SGHAT and CDR2 FQNNGV. The CDR3 consists of 16 residues. With 1 base removed from V and 10 bases from J, the gap between germline ends came to 17 bases. The CDR3 loop reads CASSLGRGWGGSPLHF. The CDR3 bases are TGTGCCAGCAGCTTAGGGCGGGGCTGGGGAGGATCACCCCTCCACTTT.